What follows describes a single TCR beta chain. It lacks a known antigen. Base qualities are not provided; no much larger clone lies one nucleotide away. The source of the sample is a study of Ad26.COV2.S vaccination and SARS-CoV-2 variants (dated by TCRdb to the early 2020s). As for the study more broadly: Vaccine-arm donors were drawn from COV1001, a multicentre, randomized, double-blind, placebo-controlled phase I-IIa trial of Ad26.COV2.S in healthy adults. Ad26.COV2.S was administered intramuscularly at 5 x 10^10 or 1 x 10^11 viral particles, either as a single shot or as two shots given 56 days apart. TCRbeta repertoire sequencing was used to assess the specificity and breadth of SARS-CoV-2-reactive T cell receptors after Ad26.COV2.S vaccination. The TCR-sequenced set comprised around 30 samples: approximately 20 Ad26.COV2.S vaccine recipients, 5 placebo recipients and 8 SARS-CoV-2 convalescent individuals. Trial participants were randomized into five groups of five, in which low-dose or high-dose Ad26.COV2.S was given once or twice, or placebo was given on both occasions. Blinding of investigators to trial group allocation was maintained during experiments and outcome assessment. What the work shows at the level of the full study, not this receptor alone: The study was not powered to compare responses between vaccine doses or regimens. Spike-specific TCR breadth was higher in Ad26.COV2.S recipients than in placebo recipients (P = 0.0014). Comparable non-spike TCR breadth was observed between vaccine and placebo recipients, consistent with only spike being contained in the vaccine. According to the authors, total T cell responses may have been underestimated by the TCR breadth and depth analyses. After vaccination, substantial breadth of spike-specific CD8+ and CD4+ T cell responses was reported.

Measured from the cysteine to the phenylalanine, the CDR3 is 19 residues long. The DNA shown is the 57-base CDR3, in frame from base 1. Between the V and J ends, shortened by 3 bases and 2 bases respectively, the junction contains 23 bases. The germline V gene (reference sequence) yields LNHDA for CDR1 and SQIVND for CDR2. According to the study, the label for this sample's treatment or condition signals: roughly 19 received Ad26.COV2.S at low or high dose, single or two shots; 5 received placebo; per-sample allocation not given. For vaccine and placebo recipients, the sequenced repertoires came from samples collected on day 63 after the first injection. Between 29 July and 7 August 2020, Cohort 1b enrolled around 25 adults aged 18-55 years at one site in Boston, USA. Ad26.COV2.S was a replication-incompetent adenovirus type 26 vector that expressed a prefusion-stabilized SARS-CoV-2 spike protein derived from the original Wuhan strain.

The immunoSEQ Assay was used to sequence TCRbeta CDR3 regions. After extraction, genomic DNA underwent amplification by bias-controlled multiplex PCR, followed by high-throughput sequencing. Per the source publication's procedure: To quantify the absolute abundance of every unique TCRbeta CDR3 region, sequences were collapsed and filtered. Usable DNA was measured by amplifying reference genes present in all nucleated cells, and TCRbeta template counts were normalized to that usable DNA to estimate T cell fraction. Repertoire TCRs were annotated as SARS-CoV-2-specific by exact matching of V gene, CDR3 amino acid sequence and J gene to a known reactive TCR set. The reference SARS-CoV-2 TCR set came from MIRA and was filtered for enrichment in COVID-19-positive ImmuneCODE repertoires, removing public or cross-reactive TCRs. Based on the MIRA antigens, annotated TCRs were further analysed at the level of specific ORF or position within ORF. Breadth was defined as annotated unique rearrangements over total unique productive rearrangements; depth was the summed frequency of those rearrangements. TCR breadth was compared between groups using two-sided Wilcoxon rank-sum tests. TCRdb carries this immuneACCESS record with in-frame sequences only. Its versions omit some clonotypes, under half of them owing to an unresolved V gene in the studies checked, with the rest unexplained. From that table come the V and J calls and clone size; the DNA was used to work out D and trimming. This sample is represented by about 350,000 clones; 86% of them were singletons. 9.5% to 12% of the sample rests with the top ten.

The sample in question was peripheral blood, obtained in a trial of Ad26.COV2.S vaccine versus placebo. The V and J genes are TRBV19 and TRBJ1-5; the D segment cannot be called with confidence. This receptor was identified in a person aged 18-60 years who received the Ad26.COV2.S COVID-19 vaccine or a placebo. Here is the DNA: TGTGCCAGTAGTATTAAGCCCCCTCAAAGCGGGTGGGGCAATCAGCCCCAGCATTTT. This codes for CASSIKPPQSGWGNQPQHF.